This T cell receptor beta chain was recorded in a study of T cell responses to AZD1222 COVID-19 vaccine (dated by TCRdb to about 2021). Concerning the study at large: AZD1222 recipients whose second dose came at about 4 weeks and those whose second dose came at about 12 weeks were combined into one group, since spike-specific TCR depth and breadth did not differ between the two schedules. Trial participants were enrolled by age into subgroups of 18-55, 56-69 and 70-plus years, and roughly 150, 30 and 60 TCR-sequenced participants, respectively, were included in these subgroups. TCR sequencing was performed for 233 trial participants, of whom roughly 200 were given two doses of AZD1222 and around 25 were given two doses of MenACWY control vaccine.

The time point label for this specimen denotes: baseline before first vaccination. Vaccinee samples were obtained from the UK trials COV001 and COV002, which included a single-blind randomized controlled phase 2/3 trial of AZD1222 (ChAdOx1 nCoV-19) in healthy adults. Trial participant PBMC samples were collected at day 0 and day 28 after the second dose for TCRbeta chain sequencing. Inclusive of the bounding cysteine and phenylalanine, the CDR3 is 15 residues long. The kept DNA is CDR3 alone, 45 bases in frame from the first base. The germline V gene specifies SNHLY as CDR1 and FYNNEI as CDR2. Relative to germline, V is 3 bases shorter and J is 4 bases shorter, with 13 bases between their ends. The CDR3 regions of human TCRbeta chains were analyzed by immunosequencing. The authors' analysis ran thus. TCRs in the repertoires were compared against a reference library of SARS-CoV-2-specific TCRs that had been generated with the MIRA antigen-specificity platform. Breadth meant the fraction of unique TCRs that were SARS-CoV-2-associated, whereas depth meant the fraction of total T cells that were SARS-CoV-2-associated. Each spike-specific TCR was assigned to its reactive spike region and to a CD4 or CD8 class using the MIRA data. Log10-transformed breadth and depth values were compared by one-way ANOVA with Sidak's multiple comparisons tests. TCRdb re-hosts the immuneACCESS table, in-frame sequences only. Its copies lack some clones; in the studies checked, an unresolved V gene accounts for under half of them, and the cause for the rest is not known. Clonal size and the V and J genes are those of that table, whereas D and trimming came from the DNA. Present in this sample are about 140,000 clones, 80% to 90% of which were seen just once. The ten largest clones capture just over 5.5% of the sample.

A word on this clone: There is no known antigen for this receptor. Base quality data are lacking; no much larger clone is found one base away.

The research as a whole found: The vaccine-associated CD4 TCRs covered the entire spike protein, and the dominant responses fell in regions 160-218 and 743-854. No day 14 peak-response samples were available, so repertoires were characterized only after the peak T cell response. After two AZD1222 doses, spike-specific TCR breadth and depth were significantly higher than at day 0 and than in MenACWY recipients. Epitopes outside the regions mutated in the B.1.351 and B.1.1.7 variants were reportedly recognized by nearly half of the unique spike-specific TCRs. Conclusions about previously exposed vaccinees were limited because only a handful of AZD1222 recipients were SARS-CoV-2 seropositive at baseline. The 56-69-year group was small, and its depth increase did not reach significance, likely because of low power. Participants were mostly white British and included more females than males, and it was suggested by the authors that clonal diversity may have been underestimated.

Sequenced material: peripheral blood, taken on day 0 of AZD1222 vaccination. The sequence is built from TRBV2 and TRBJ1-5, with a weak D call of TRBD1 (5 bases match). This TCR was sampled from an adult in good health. The CDR3 reads CASSDSWGGNQPQHF. The base sequence is TGTGCCAGCAGTGACTCCTGGGGGGGAAATCAGCCCCAGCATTTT.